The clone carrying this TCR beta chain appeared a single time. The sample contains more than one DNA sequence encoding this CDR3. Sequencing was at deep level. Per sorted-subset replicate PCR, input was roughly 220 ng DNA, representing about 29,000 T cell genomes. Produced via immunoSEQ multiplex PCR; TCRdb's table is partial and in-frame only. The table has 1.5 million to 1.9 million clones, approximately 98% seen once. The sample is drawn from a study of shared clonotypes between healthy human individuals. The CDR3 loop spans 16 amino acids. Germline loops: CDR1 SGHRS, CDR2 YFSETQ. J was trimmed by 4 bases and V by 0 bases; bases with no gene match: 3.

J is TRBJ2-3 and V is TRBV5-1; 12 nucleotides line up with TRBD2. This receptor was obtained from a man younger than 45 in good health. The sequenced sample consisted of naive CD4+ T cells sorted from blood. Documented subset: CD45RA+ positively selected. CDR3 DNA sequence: TGCGCCAGCAGCTTGGGACTAGCGGGAGATTCAGATACGCAGTATTTT. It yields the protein CASSLGLAGDSDTQYF.